Listed below are T cell receptor beta chains from one sample, sequenced in a study of cytomegalovirus exposure and HLA in healthy donors. This table comes from immunoSEQ multiplex PCR, and its TCRdb copy is limited to in-frame clones, with some not included. The table has around 34,000 clones, 85% to 95% seen once. The sample was PBMCs. Source of these receptors: a man aged 18 to 29 in good health and CMV-seronegative. The CDR3 runs from the conserved cysteine through the conserved F or W. The D gene is left open where the match is weak. Some rows mark clone size as missing; the rest say once, few, many or name a class of expanded clone.

D,length,J,V,size,CDR3,DNA
-,16,TRBJ2-1,TRBV4-1,-,CASSQESSNSYNEQFF,TGCGCCAGCAGCCAAGAGTCCAGTAACAGCTACAATGAGCAGTTCTTC
TRBD1,15,TRBJ2-7,TRBV10-1,-,CASSEWTGGSYEQYF,TGCGCCAGCAGTGAATGGACAGGGGGGTCCTACGAGCAGTACTTC
-,15,TRBJ1-2,TRBV6-5,once,CASSSSPGGAYGYTF,TGTGCCAGCAGTTCCTCGCCGGGGGGAGCTTATGGCTACACCTTC
TRBD1,14,TRBJ2-5,TRBV27,-,CASSFLTGQETQYF,TGTGCCAGCAGTTTCCTGACAGGGCAAGAGACCCAGTACTTC
TRBD2,13,TRBJ2-2,TRBV27,-,CASSDGGVGELFF,TGTGCCAGCAGTGACGGGGGGGTCGGGGAGCTGTTTTTT
TRBD2,18,TRBJ2-2,TRBV2,-,CASSDDGLAGRNTGELFF,TGTGCCAGCAGCGACGACGGACTAGCGGGGAGGAACACCGGGGAGCTGTTTTTT
-,14,TRBJ2-1,TRBV5-1,-,CASYPPGSYNEQFF,TGCGCCAGCTACCCCCCGGGCTCCTACAATGAGCAGTTCTTC
TRBD2,15,TRBJ2-7,TRBV4-1,-,CASSQEASGSDEQYF,TGCGCCAGCAGCCAAGAAGCTAGCGGGAGCGACGAGCAGTACTTC
-,17,TRBJ1-6,TRBV5-1,-,CASSLEDGSSYNSPLHF,TGCGCCAGCAGCTTGGAGGACGGGAGCTCCTATAATTCACCCCTCCACTTT
TRBD1,18,TRBJ2-4,TRBV6-1,once,CASSQGTDSMLAKNIQYF,TGTGCCAGCAGTCAAGGGACAGACTCCATGCTAGCCAAAAACATTCAGTACTTC
TRBD2,19,TRBJ2-1,TRBV7-6,-,CASSLAVGTSGGAYNEQFF,TGTGCCAGCAGCTTAGCGGTCGGGACTAGCGGGGGGGCATACAATGAGCAGTTCTTC
TRBD1,19,TRBJ2-1,TRBV7-6,-,CASSALTGALLTSYNEQFF,TGTGCCAGCAGCGCCTTGACAGGGGCCCTCCTCACCTCCTACAATGAGCAGTTCTTC
TRBD2,16,TRBJ2-1,TRBV6-6,-,CASSISSGGAYNEQFF,TGTGCCAGCAGTATATCTAGCGGGGGGGCCTACAATGAGCAGTTCTTC
-,13,TRBJ1-1,TRBV28,-,CASSLSGNTEAFF,TGTGCCAGCAGTTTATCAGGAAACACTGAAGCTTTCTTT
TRBD1,15,TRBJ2-7,TRBV7-9,-,CASSPPGTGVGGQYF,TGTGCCAGCAGCCCGCCCGGGACAGGGGTGGGTGGGCAGTACTTC
TRBD2,14,TRBJ2-5,TRBV27,-,CASGETSIKETQYF,TGTGCCAGCGGAGAGACTAGCATAAAAGAGACCCAGTACTTC
-,14,TRBJ2-5,TRBV5-1,-,CASSLDPSQETQYF,TGCGCCAGCAGCTTGGATCCCAGCCAAGAGACCCAGTACTTC
TRBD2,17,TRBJ2-1,TRBV18,-,CASSSLGLAGANNEQFF,TGTGCCAGCTCATCCCTGGGACTAGCGGGAGCGAACAATGAGCAGTTCTTC
TRBD1,14,TRBJ2-1,TRBV7-3,-,CASASGQLYNEQFF,TGTGCCAGCGCCTCGGGACAGCTCTACAATGAGCAGTTCTTC
TRBD1,14,TRBJ2-3,TRBV5-1,-,CASSKTGGGDTQYF,TGCGCCAGCAGCAAGACAGGGGGGGGAGATACGCAGTATTTT
-,13,TRBJ2-5,TRBV6-6,-,CASRQVDGETQYF,TGTGCCAGCCGGCAGGTCGACGGAGAGACCCAGTACTTC
TRBD1,14,TRBJ1-4,TRBV30,-,CAWRFGTGSGKLFF,TGTGCCTGGAGATTCGGGACAGGGTCAGGAAAACTGTTTTTT
-,14,TRBJ2-2,TRBV28,-,CASSFPTLTGELFF,TGTGCCAGCAGTTTTCCGACACTCACCGGGGAGCTGTTTTTT
TRBD1,13,TRBJ1-2,TRBV19,-,CASSFRQGYGYTF,TGTGCCAGTAGTTTTCGACAGGGCTATGGCTACACCTTC
TRBD1,16,TRBJ2-1,TRBV11-1,-,CASSLSTGPTYNEQFF,TGTGCCAGCAGCCTGTCGACAGGGCCGACCTACAATGAGCAGTTCTTC
-,14,TRBJ2-7,TRBV7-6,-,CASSLSNGDYEQYF,TGTGCCAGCAGCCTATCAAACGGGGACTACGAGCAGTACTTC
TRBD1,17,TRBJ1-1,TRBV5-1,-,CASSLTGTGAHNTEAFF,TGCGCCAGCAGCTTGACAGGGACAGGGGCGCATAACACTGAAGCTTTCTTT
-,16,TRBJ1-1,TRBV28,-,CASSLPAGARSTEAFF,TGTGCCAGCAGCCTACCCGCGGGGGCGCGATCCACTGAAGCTTTCTTT
-,14,TRBJ2-2,TRBV14,-,CASSPGPGTGELFF,TGTGCCAGCAGCCCAGGCCCGGGAACCGGGGAGCTGTTTTTT
TRBD2,16,TRBJ2-1,TRBV6-5,-,CASSYASGASYNEQFF,TGTGCCAGCAGTTACGCTAGCGGGGCTTCCTACAATGAGCAGTTCTTC
-,14,TRBJ1-1,TRBV18,-,CASSPVGGGTEAFF,TGTGCCAGCTCACCTGTGGGGGGAGGCACTGAAGCTTTCTTT
-,15,TRBJ2-6,TRBV28,-,CASSMTGAGANVLTF,TGTGCCAGCAGTATGACAGGCGCTGGGGCCAACGTCCTGACTTTC
-,15,TRBJ1-5,TRBV30,-,CAWSRLDGGNQPQHF,TGTGCCTGGAGTCGCCTTGATGGGGGGAATCAGCCCCAGCATTTT
-,12,TRBJ1-5,TRBV12-5,-,CASGNSNQPQHF,TGTGCTAGTGGCAATAGCAATCAGCCCCAGCATTTT
TRBD1,13,TRBJ1-3,TRBV30,-,CAWRGQGQDTIYF,TGTGCCTGGAGGGGACAGGGGCAGGACACCATATATTTT